This note documents a single T cell receptor (beta chain) sequence. Its antigen has not been determined. The input lacks base qualities; no much larger clone sits a single base away. V loses 2 bases of germline sequence and J loses 6 bases, and the interval between the two ends is 7 bases. CDR1 and CDR2 (LGHDT, YNNKEL) derive from the germline V gene (reference sequence). From the cysteine through the phenylalanine, the CDR3 covers 12 amino acids. The only DNA kept is the CDR3, 36 bases in frame from the first base. This sample is drawn from a study of blood T cell repertoires in COVID-19 (dated by TCRdb to about 2020). Some background on the complete study: Samples covering the acute and convalescent phases of COVID-19 were provided by collaborators in the United States, Italy and Spain. The material from the prospective study consisted of cDNA or gDNA derived from T cells, B-cell-depleted T cells, or PBMCs. Samples were obtained from the ongoing ImmuneRACE study (first 160 participants) and from some 1,200 subjects provided by 6 global collaborators. Where available, HLA class I and class II types were taken from metadata supplied by the sample provider and were not determined by assay-based typing. Deeply sampled blood TCRbeta repertoires from subjects exposed to, actively infected with, or recovered from COVID-19 were included in the dataset. Sample metadata almost always included a de-identified subject ID, COVID-19 status, age in years and sex. The repertoires were released in a freely available public database intended as a resource for research on the immune response to SARS-CoV-2. Beyond this particular receptor, the publication reports: The amount of clinical and demographic metadata varied by source and participant and was provided uncurated.

Whole blood was collected in K2EDTA tubes by collaborating institutions according to the institutions' own protocols. For TCRbeta analysis, collaborator samples were shipped as frozen whole blood, as isolated PBMCs, or as DNA extracted from either sample type. TCRbeta CDR3 regions were amplified from genomic DNA using the immunoSEQ Assay, a bias-controlled multiplex PCR. In the original analysis: The number of nucleated cells in each sample was estimated from the amplification of reference gene primers within the assay. To quantify the absolute abundance of each unique TCRbeta CDR3 rearrangement, sequence reads were collapsed and filtered. For each sample, productive Simpson clonality was calculated by taking the square root of Simpson's diversity index across productive rearrangements. TCRdb carries this immuneACCESS record with in-frame sequences only. Its versions omit some clonotypes, under half of them owing to an unresolved V gene in the studies checked, with the rest unexplained. That table is the source of V, J and clone size, and D and trimming were worked out from the DNA. This sample gives over 150,000 clones in total; around 86% of them show up just once. The ten largest clones capture around 9% of the sample.

The sample taken for sequencing was peripheral blood. The rearranged segments are TRBV3-1 (or the pseudogene TRBV3-2) and TRBJ1-2; no D gene is confidently identified. This TCR was recovered from a middle-aged man with active or convalescent COVID-19. The DNA is TGTGCCAGCAGCCAATATAGTCATGGCTACACCTTC. This yields the protein CASSQYSHGYTF.